This T cell receptor beta chain emerged from a study of blood T cell repertoires in COVID-19. Method: immunoSEQ multiplex PCR; TCRdb's copy keeps in-frame clones and lacks some. The table has around 99,000 clones, over 80% seen once; the top ten hold 1% to 1.4%. The germline gives CDR1 LNHNV, CDR2 YYDKDF (reference sequence). The V gene lost 1 base and the J gene lost 8 bases, with 8 bases spanning the gap. The CDR3 runs to 13 residues. The sample consisted of peripheral blood. This receptor was obtained from a human donor in a cohort sampled during active COVID-19. The chain combines TRBV15 with TRBJ1-4; D unclear. The chain's CDR3 is CATSRVAGEKLFF. The CDR3 nucleotides read TGTGCCACCAGCAGAGTGGCCGGGGAAAAACTGTTTTTT.